This T cell receptor (beta chain) appears in the sequencing data of a study of T cells in tumors after PD-1 blockade (dated by TCRdb to between 2018 and 2021). Background on the whole study: Exclusion criteria were prior checkpoint blockade, use of systemic immunosuppressants, or recent radiotherapy or other anti-cancer therapy within 4 weeks. A subset of patients also received ongoing daily vismodegib 150 mg during anti-PD-1 treatment. Tumor samples averaged about 26,000 TCR templates (range about 550-99,264) and 5,000 to 6,500 unique clonotypes, roughly 20-fold deeper than single-cell TCR sequencing. Using site-matched tumors from BCC or SCC patients sampled before and after anti-PD-1 therapy, the study carried out paired single-cell RNA and TCR sequencing. RECIST version 1.1 was the standard used to evaluate clinical response.

The germline V gene supplies CDR1 MGHRA and CDR2 YSYEKL. V lost 2 bases and J lost 8 bases, and the count of bases not matched to a germline gene is 12. CDR3 length: 17 amino acids, cysteine to phenylalanine. Only the CDR3 DNA stays, 51 bases, in frame from base 1. A remark on this clone: No cognate antigen has been identified for it. It has no much larger one-base neighbor in the sample; base qualities were not kept.

General conclusions and limits of the study: Most exhausted CD8+ clones that expanded after therapy were novel clonotypes not detected before treatment, suggesting clonal replacement instead of reinvigoration of pre-existing clones. In squamous cell carcinoma, about 51% of expanded exhausted clones were found to be novel, compared with 25% to 30% of other expanded CD8+ clones. Around two fifths of tumor TCR clonotypes were found in blood, and some novel exhausted tumor clones appeared in pre-treatment blood, suggesting peripheral recruitment. Where the novel T cell clones came from was not identified, and possible sources could include lymphoid organs or rare unexpanded clones inside the tumor or in the tumor periphery. Comparisons between pre- and post-treatment samples were the only ones where clonal replacement appeared, with none seen between two pre-treatment samples, a pattern that argues against artifacts from biopsy timing or location.

Deep TCRbeta sequencing was performed with the immunoSEQ platform. The paper's processing steps were these. For further analysis, only productive rearrangements were exported from the immunoSEQ Analyzer. A two-sided binomial test at Bonferroni-corrected P below 0.01 was used to call clones with significant expansion or contraction between timepoints. T cell phenotypes were assigned to bulk TCRbeta clonotypes by matching the clonotypes to single-cell RNA+TCR-seq clones with the same TCRbeta sequence. Clone enrichment in tumor was calculated as tumor frequency divided by PBMC frequency from bulk TCR sequencing. TCRs were sorted with GLIPH into specificity groups, meaning clusters of distinct TCRs that share CDR3 motifs and likely recognize common antigens. Held by TCRdb, this immuneACCESS table contains in-frame sequences only and omits some clones. Under half of the omission traces to an unresolved V gene where checked; the cause of the rest is unknown. The DNA gave D and trimming, while V, J and clone size come from that table. This sample is represented by thousands of clones; about three fifths of them were singletons. Jointly, the top ten make up 60% to 70% of the sample.

The sample's time point label, in plain terms: after anti-PD-1 therapy. Before and after PD-1 blockade, tumor biopsies came from the same primary tumor, making the samples site-matched. Patients were treated with either pembrolizumab 200 mg every 3 weeks or cemiplimab 350 mg every 2 weeks. Squamous cell carcinoma samples after treatment were collected an average of 31 days after treatment began, which captured early T cell dynamics. For bulk TCRbeta sequencing, genomic DNA was extracted from tumor biopsies or peripheral blood, and input amounts ranged from roughly 616 ng to 6,004 ng. Leftover biopsy material went through bulk TCRbeta sequencing, with the goal of boosting sensitivity for rare clonotypes relative to single-cell TCR sequencing. Every patient had histologically proven advanced or metastatic basal or squamous cell carcinoma and was a poor candidate for surgical resection. Serial tumor biopsies during anti-PD-1 treatment were taken from the 4 patients who made up the squamous cell carcinoma cohort. Fresh biopsies were taken from the primary tumor site, and part of the biopsy material was kept in RNAlater for exome and bulk TCR sequencing.

The sequence is built from TRBV4-1 and TRBJ1-6, and 7 junctional nucleotides match TRBD1. Sequenced material: tumor tissue, taken after anti-PD-1 treatment. This receptor was taken from a human donor with cutaneous squamous cell carcinoma. CDR3 reads: CASSQRDSLISDSPLHF. The sequenced DNA: TGCGCCAGCAGCCAAAGGGACAGCCTCATCTCGGATTCACCCCTCCACTTT.